The rows below give T cell receptor beta chains drawn from one sample of a study of blood T cell repertoires in COVID-19. Data came from immunoSEQ multiplex PCR; TCRdb stores just in-frame clones and leaves some out. Altogether 150,000 to 200,000 clones are present, 84% being singletons, with the ten largest covering less than 3.5%. Sequenced input: PBMCs or T cells enriched from blood (not recorded which). The source of these receptors is a woman in her thirties who had been exposed to COVID-19. CDR3s include the opening cysteine and the closing phenylalanine or tryptophan. A D gene is named only where the DNA matches it firmly. A row's size may be missing; if present it is once, few, many or a size class.

J | D | V | size | CDR3 | DNA
TRBJ1-2 | . | TRBV25-1 | few | CASGGAGYTF | TGTGCCAGCGGGGGGGCTGGCTACACCTTC
TRBJ2-7 | . | TRBV7-2 | . | CASSLAQFAGEQYF | TGTGCCAGCAGCCTGGCCCAGTTCGCTGGCGAGCAGTACTTC
TRBJ1-5 | . | TRBV2 | . | CASSEEPGQYSNQPQHF | TGTGCCAGCAGTGAAGAACCCGGACAGTATAGCAATCAGCCCCAGCATTTT
TRBJ2-7 | TRBD1 | TRBV30 | . | CACHGTGGNYEQYF | TGTGCCTGCCATGGGACAGGGGGCAACTACGAGCAGTACTTC
TRBJ2-1 | . | TRBV9 | . | CASSGSSYNEQFF | TGTGCCAGCTCCGGGAGCTCCTACAATGAGCAGTTCTTC
TRBJ2-5 | . | TRBV29-1 | . | CSVETDGGETQYF | TGCAGCGTTGAAACTGATGGCGGGGAGACCCAGTACTTC
TRBJ2-1 | . | TRBV5-4 | . | CASSLQGSNEQFF | TGTGCCAGCAGCCTTCAGGGGAGCAATGAGCAGTTCTTC
TRBJ2-1 | TRBD2 | TRBV9 | . | CASSVSGGGGNEQFF | TGTGCCAGCAGCGTCAGCGGGGGAGGCGGAAATGAGCAGTTCTTC
TRBJ1-1 | TRBD1 | TRBV27 | . | CASSQQRTGMNTEAFF | TGTGCCAGCAGTCAACAAAGGACAGGAATGAACACTGAAGCTTTCTTT
TRBJ1-3 | . | TRBV24-1 | . | CATSDGGNTIYF | TGTGCCACCAGTGACGGGGGAAACACCATATATTTT
TRBJ1-4 | TRBD1 | TRBV29-1 | . | CSVGGQGAEKLFF | TGCAGTGTCGGGGGACAGGGGGCGGAAAAACTGTTTTTT
TRBJ1-1 | . | TRBV29-1 | . | CSAEDGRGAFF | TGCAGCGCTGAAGATGGGAGGGGAGCTTTCTTT
TRBJ2-7 | . | TRBV7-8 | . | CASSPPNSYEQYF | TGTGCCAGCAGCCCCCCCAACAGCTACGAGCAGTACTTC
TRBJ1-1 | . | TRBV14 | . | CASSQPWNTEAFF | TGTGCCAGCAGCCAACCCTGGAACACTGAAGCTTTCTTT
TRBJ2-2 | TRBD2 | TRBV4-3 | . | CASSQVSGGATGELFF | TGCGCCAGCAGCCAAGTTAGCGGGGGGGCCACCGGGGAGCTGTTTTTT
TRBJ2-7 | . | TRBV27 | . | CASRGDRGYEQYF | TGTGCCAGCAGGGGAGACCGGGGCTACGAGCAGTACTTC
TRBJ1-4 | TRBD1 | TRBV27 | . | CASSRQGSNEKLFF | TGTGCCAGCAGCAGACAGGGATCTAATGAAAAACTGTTTTTT
TRBJ1-2 | . | TRBV4-1 | . | CASSPGLGYGYTF | TGCGCCAGCAGCCCGGGACTAGGGTATGGCTACACCTTC
TRBJ2-1 | TRBD1 | TRBV30 | once | CAWSVGAGTGANNEQFF | TGTGCCTGGAGTGTAGGGGCCGGGACAGGGGCGAACAATGAGCAGTTCTTC
TRBJ2-5 | TRBD1 | TRBV3-1/TRBV3-2 | . | CASSHPGTDQETQYF | TGTGCCAGCAGCCATCCCGGGACAGATCAAGAGACCCAGTACTTC
TRBJ2-7 | . | TRBV13 | . | CASSLMQGPNYEQYF | TGTGCCAGCAGCTTAATGCAGGGCCCCAACTACGAGCAGTACTTC
TRBJ2-7 | . | TRBV6-5 | . | CASRNFYEQYF | TGTGCCAGCAGGAACTTCTACGAGCAGTACTTC
TRBJ2-5 | TRBD2 | TRBV19 | . | CASSIRLAGGPGQETQYF | TGTGCCAGTAGTATAAGGCTAGCGGGGGGGCCGGGCCAAGAGACCCAGTACTTC
TRBJ2-5 | TRBD2 | TRBV3-1/TRBV3-2 | . | CASSQERGGAQYF | TGTGCCAGCAGCCAAGAGCGGGGGGGGGCCCAGTACTTC
TRBJ2-7 | TRBD1 | TRBV9 | . | CASSAGDSYEQYF | TGTGCCAGCAGCGCTGGGGACAGCTACGAGCAGTACTTC
TRBJ1-2 | TRBD1 | TRBV19 | few | CASSIQGANYGYTF | TGTGCCAGTAGTATACAGGGGGCTAACTATGGCTACACCTTC
TRBJ1-3 | . | TRBV2 | . | CASREREGLPDNF | TGTGCCAGCAGGGAACGTGAGGGACTACCCGATAATTTT
TRBJ1-3 | . | TRBV11-2 | . | CASRETGNTIYF | TGTGCCAGCAGAGAAACAGGAAACACCATATATTTT
TRBJ2-2 | . | TRBV4-1 | . | CASSQEPTVGVFF | TGCGCCAGCAGCCAAGAACCAACGGTCGGGGTGTTTTTT
TRBJ2-5 | TRBD1 | TRBV5-1 | . | CASSTGQVGDSSQETQYF | TGCGCCAGCAGCACCGGACAGGTAGGGGATTCGTCCCAAGAGACCCAGTACTTC
TRBJ1-1 | TRBD1 | TRBV29-1 | . | CSVHRGMNTEAFF | TGCAGCGTTCACAGGGGCATGAACACTGAAGCTTTCTTT
TRBJ1-6 | . | TRBV5-1 | . | CASSLSGSGSPLHF | TGCGCCAGCAGCTTATCAGGATCCGGCTCACCCCTCCACTTT
TRBJ1-2 | TRBD1 | TRBV19 | . | CASSPTGGNYGYTF | TGTGCCAGTAGTCCAACAGGGGGAAACTATGGCTACACCTTC
TRBJ2-1 | . | TRBV4-2 | once | CASSQDSHRPHETYNEQFF | TGTGCCAGCAGCCAAGATAGTCACAGGCCACACGAGACCTACAATGAGCAGTTCTTC
TRBJ2-3 | . | TRBV7-2 | . | CASNQGITDTQYF | TGTGCCAGTAATCAGGGAATCACAGATACGCAGTATTTT
TRBJ1-2 | TRBD1 | TRBV27 | . | CASSPKRGPYGYTF | TGTGCCAGCAGCCCGAAGAGGGGGCCCTATGGCTACACCTTC
TRBJ2-1 | TRBD2 | TRBV19 | . | CASSISSGGFNEQFF | TGTGCCAGTAGTATCTCCAGCGGGGGGTTCAATGAGCAGTTCTTC
TRBJ2-7 | . | TRBV5-4 | . | CASSLGRGPEYEQYF | TGTGCCAGCAGCTTGGGCAGGGGCCCGGAGTACGAGCAGTACTTC
TRBJ1-1 | . | TRBV5-1 | . | CASSLVGPFPKTEAFF | TGCGCCAGCAGCTTGGTGGGGCCATTCCCTAAGACTGAAGCTTTCTTT
TRBJ1-3 | . | TRBV12-3/TRBV12-4 | few | CASSLRQGNTIYF | TGTGCCAGCAGTTTACGACAGGGAAACACCATATATTTT